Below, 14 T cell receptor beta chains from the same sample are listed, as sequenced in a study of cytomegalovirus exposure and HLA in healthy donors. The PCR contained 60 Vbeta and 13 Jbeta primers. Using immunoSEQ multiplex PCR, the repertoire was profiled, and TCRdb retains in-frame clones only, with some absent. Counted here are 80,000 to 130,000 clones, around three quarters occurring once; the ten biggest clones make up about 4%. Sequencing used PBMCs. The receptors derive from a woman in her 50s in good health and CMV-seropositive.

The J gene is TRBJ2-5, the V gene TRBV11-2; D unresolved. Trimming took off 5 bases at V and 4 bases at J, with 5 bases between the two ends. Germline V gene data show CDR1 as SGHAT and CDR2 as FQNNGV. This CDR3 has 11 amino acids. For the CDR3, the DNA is TGTGCCAGCAGCCCCTCAGAGACCCAGTACTTC. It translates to CASSPSETQYF.

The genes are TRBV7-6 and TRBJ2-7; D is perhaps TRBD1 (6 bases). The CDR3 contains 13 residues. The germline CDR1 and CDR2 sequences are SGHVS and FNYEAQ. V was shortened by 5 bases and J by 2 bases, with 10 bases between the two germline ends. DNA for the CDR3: TGTGCCAGCAGCCGGGACATGCCCTACGAGCAGTACTTC. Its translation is CASSRDMPYEQYF.

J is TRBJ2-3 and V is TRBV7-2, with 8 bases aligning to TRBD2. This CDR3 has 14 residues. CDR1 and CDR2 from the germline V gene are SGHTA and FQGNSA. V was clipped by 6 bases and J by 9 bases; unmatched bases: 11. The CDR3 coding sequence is TGTGCCAGCAGTTTCCGGGGGGGCTATAGCACGCAGTATTTT. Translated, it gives CASSFRGGYSTQYF.

CDR3 amino acids: CASSLNVGGGVSYNEQFF. Written as DNA, the CDR3 is TGTGCCAGCAGCTTAAATGTGGGGGGAGGAGTGTCCTACAATGAGCAGTTCTTC. The chain employs TRBV7-3 and TRBJ2-1, with D possibly TRBD2 on 6 matching bases. The CDR3 sequence is 18 residues long. The germline V and J ends were trimmed by 1 base and 1 base, with 17 bases remaining between them. CDR1 SGHTA and CDR2 FQGTGA come from the germline V gene.

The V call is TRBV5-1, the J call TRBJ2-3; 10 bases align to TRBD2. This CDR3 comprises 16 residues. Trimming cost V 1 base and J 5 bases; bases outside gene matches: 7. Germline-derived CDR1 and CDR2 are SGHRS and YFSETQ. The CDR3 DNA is TGCGCCAGCAGCTTGCAAGCGGGAGGGCGGGGAGATACGCAGTATTTT. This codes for CASSLQAGGRGDTQYF.

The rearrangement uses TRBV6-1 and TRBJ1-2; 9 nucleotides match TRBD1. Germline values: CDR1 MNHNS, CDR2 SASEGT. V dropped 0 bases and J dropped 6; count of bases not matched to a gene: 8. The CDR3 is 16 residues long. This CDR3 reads CASSEAGTGLLDGYTF. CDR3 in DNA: TGTGCCAGCAGTGAAGCGGGGACAGGGCTGCTCGATGGCTACACCTTC.

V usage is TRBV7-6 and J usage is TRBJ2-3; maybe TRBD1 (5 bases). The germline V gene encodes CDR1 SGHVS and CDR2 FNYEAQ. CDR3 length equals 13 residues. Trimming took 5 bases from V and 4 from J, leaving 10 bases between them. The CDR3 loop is CASSPSGSDTQYF. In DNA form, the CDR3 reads TGTGCCAGCAGCCCGTCAGGGTCAGATACGCAGTATTTT. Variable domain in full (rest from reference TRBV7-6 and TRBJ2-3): GAGVSQSPRYKVTKRGQDVALRCDPISGHVSLYWYRQALGQGPEFLTYFNYEAQQDKSGLPNDRFSAERPEGSISTLTIQRTEQRDSAMYRCASSPSGSDTQYFGPGTRLTVL.

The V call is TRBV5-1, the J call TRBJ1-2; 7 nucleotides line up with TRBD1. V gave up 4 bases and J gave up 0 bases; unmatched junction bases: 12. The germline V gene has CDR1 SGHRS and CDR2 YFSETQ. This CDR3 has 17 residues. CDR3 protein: CASSPPGGRQSNYGYTF. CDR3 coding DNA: TGCGCCAGCAGCCCCCCAGGGGGACGGCAATCTAACTATGGCTACACCTTC.

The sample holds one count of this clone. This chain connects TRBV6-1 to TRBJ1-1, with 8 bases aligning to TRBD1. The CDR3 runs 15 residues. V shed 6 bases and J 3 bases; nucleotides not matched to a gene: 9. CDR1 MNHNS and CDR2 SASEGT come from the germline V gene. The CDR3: CASSWTGRMDTEAFF. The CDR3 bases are TGTGCCAGCAGCTGGACAGGGCGGATGGACACTGAAGCTTTCTTT.

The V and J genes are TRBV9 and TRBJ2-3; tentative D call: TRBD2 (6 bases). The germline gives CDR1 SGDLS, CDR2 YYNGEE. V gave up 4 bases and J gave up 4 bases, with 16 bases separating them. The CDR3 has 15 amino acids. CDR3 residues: CASSRGGRAPDTQYF. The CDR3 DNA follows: TGTGCCAGCAGCCGGGGAGGCAGGGCCCCAGATACGCAGTATTTT.

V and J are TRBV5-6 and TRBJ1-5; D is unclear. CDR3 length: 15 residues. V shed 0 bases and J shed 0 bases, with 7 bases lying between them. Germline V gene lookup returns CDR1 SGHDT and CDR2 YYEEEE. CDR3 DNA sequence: TGTGCCAGCAGCTTGGGACTTTCTAGCAATCAGCCCCAGCATTTT. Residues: CASSLGLSSNQPQHF.

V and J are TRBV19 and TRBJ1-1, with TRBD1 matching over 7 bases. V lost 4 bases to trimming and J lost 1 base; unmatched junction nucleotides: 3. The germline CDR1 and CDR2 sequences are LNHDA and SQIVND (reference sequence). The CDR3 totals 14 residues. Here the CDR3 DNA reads TGTGCCAGTAGTAGGGGACAGCCGAACACTGAAGCTTTCTTT. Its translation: CASSRGQPNTEAFF.

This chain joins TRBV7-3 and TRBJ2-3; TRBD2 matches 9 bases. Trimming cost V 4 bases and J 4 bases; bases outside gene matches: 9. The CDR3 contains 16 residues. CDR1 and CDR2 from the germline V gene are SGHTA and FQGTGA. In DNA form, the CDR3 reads TGTGCCAGCAGCTCCCTGTTTGGCGGGGGGGCAGATACGCAGTATTTT. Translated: CASSSLFGGGADTQYF.

The CDR3 region is CASSHGTASAGANVLTF. In nucleotides, the CDR3 is TGTGCCAGCAGCCATGGGACAGCCTCAGCTGGGGCCAACGTCCTGACTTTC. The rearrangement uses TRBV9 and TRBJ2-6, with 7 bases identical to TRBD1. The CDR3 totals 17 residues. Germline loops: CDR1 SGDLS, CDR2 YYNGEE. Germline trimming cut 4 bases from V and 2 bases from J; bases unmatched to any gene: 9.